This T cell receptor beta chain was documented in a study of shared T cell receptors in the human thymus. The data were produced by immunoSEQ multiplex PCR, yet TCRdb's version contains in-frame clones alone and is incomplete. The sample yields some 700,000 clones, 70% to 90% seen once. The V gene's germline CDR1 is LGHNA and CDR2 YSLEER. There are 18 residues in the CDR3. V shed 0 bases, J shed 0 bases, and the junction held 10 bases outside the gene matches. The data also belong to a second study, concerning human thymus T cells. That publication notes: The donor group consisted of healthy Finnish infants who were having corrective surgery for congenital heart defects. In corrective heart surgery, resections were taken, and these provided the thymus tissue. An apparent bias in V and J gene usage was seen in thymic and blood repertoires. As related research reported, thymic repertoires overlapped highly among unrelated individuals.

The chain combines TRBV4-3 with TRBJ1-1; 7 bases fit TRBD1. The TCR was taken from a boy under two years old with a congenital heart defect. What was sequenced was thymocytes. CDR3 nucleotides: TGCGCCAGCAGCCAAGATAATCACAGGGGACGGGTGAACACTGAAGCTTTCTTT. This gives the protein CASSQDNHRGRVNTEAFF.